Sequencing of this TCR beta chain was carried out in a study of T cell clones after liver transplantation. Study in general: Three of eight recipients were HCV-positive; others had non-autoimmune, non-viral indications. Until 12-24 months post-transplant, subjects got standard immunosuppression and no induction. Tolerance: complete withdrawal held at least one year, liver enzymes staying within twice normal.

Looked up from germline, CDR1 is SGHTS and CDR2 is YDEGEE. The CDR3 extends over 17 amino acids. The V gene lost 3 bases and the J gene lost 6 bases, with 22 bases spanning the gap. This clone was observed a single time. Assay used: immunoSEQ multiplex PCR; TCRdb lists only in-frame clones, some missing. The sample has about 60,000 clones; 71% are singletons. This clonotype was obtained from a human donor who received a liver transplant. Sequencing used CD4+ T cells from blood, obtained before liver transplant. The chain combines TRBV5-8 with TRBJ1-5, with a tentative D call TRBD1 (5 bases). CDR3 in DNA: TGTGCCAGCAGCTCCTTCGCCGGTGTTCGGGGGAGTCAGCCCCAGCATTTT. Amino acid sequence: CASSSFAGVRGSQPQHF.